This entry concerns a single T cell receptor (beta chain). Its antigen is undetermined. TCRdb fed the RT-PCR reads into MiXCR, producing one record per CDR3 protein. Of about 530,000 distinct CDR3 sequences listed, about 11% are singletons. This record comes from a study of response to subunit inactivated influenza vaccine. Study-wide results and caveats: That few new T cells are recruited by each seasonal influenza vaccination was the authors' suggestion.

From germline, CDR1 is SEHNR and CDR2 FQNEAQ (reference sequence). The J segment lost 4 bases and the V segment lost 2 bases, leaving 7 bases of the junction unmatched. The CDR3 has 15 residues. Sequences were derived from PBMCs from blood, sampled on the day of vaccination. The V gene is TRBV7-9, the J gene TRBJ2-7; 8 positions match TRBD2. This clonotype was obtained from a man in his fifties who received an inactivated influenza vaccine. The CDR3 sequence is CASSLQSGLAYEQYF. The CDR3 DNA reads as TGTGCCAGCAGCTTACAATCCGGACTAGCTTACGAGCAGTACTTC.